This T cell receptor (beta chain) is drawn from a study of blood T cell repertoires in COVID-19. Method: immunoSEQ multiplex PCR; TCRdb's copy keeps in-frame clones and lacks some. The sample comprises around 220,000 clones, more than 75% of which are singletons, and around 7% rests with the top ten. There are a few counts of this clone. The TCR was taken from a woman in her 40s with acute COVID-19. The sequenced material came from PBMCs or T cells enriched from blood (not recorded which).

The CDR3 DNA sequence: TGTGCCAGCAGGAAAACAGGGCCCGTCACTGAAGCTTTCTTT. It specifies CASRKTGPVTEAFF. The chain has TRBV6-5 and TRBJ1-1; tentative D call: TRBD1 (6 bases). This CDR3 region has 14 residues. CDR1 is MNHEY, CDR2 SVGAGI, per germline. V was trimmed by 6 bases and J by 4 bases, leaving 15 bases between them.